This entry lists 7 T cell receptor beta chains sequenced from one sample in a study of T cell clonality in common variable immunodeficiency. The table came from immunoSEQ multiplex PCR; TCRdb's copy has only in-frame clones and leaves some out. This sample carries around 45,000 clones, none of them present only once. Source material: peripheral blood mononuclear cells. These receptors all stem from a person between 18 and 75 years old in good health.

Many counts were recorded for this clone. The read halts 3 residues ahead of the CDR3 end, with the missing end drawn from the germline J gene. The chain links TRBV19 to TRBJ2-7; D may be TRBD2 (6 bases). V lost 5 bases, J lost 1 base, and 6 bases lay in between. Germline V lookup: CDR1 LNHDA, CDR2 SQIVND (reference sequence). The CDR3 consists of 12 residues. The CDR3 bases that were read are TGTGCCAGTAGTGGGGGGTCCTACGAG. Protein product: CASSGGSYE. The complete CDR3 sequence is CASSGGSYEQYF.

This clone has at least ten counts. The CDR3 goes on 3 residues after the read ends, and that part is filled in from the germline J gene. The chain combines TRBV29-1 with TRBJ2-7; D uncertain. The CDR3 sequence is 12 residues long. Per the germline V gene, CDR1 is SQVTM and CDR2 is ANQGSEA. V lost 4 bases to trimming and J lost 2 bases, with 9 bases between them. The CDR3: CSVVYSTYEQYF. The sequenced part of the CDR3 DNA is TGCAGCGTTGTCTACAGTACCTACGAG.

This clone came up many times. The CDR3 goes on 3 residues after the read ends, and that part is filled in from the germline J gene. This rearrangement joins TRBV10-2 to TRBJ2-1; 7 bases are shared with TRBD2. CDR3 length: 16 residues. Germline V lookup: CDR1 WSHSY, CDR2 SAAADI. J gave up 4 bases and V 2 bases, and 8 bases lay outside the gene matches. The CDR3 reads CASSEISLAVYNEQFF. The part of the CDR3 DNA that was read is TGCGCCAGCAGTGAGATATCCCTAGCGGTATACAATGAG.

At least ten counts were recorded for this clone. The read ends 3 residues early relative to the CDR3; the germline J gene fills the gap. This chain links TRBV6-2 or TRBV6-3 with TRBJ1-4; D may be TRBD1 (5 bases). Germline CDR1 reads MNHEY; CDR2 reads SVGEGT. V was trimmed by 6 bases and J by 8 bases, leaving 10 bases between them. The CDR3 is 12 residues long. The covered CDR3 bases are TGTGCCAGCAGCCGACCAGGGGAAAAA. This gives the protein CASSRPGEK. The whole CDR3 sequence reads CASSRPGEKLFF.

This clone has at least ten counts. The read is 3 residues too short to cover the CDR3 end, so that end is filled in from the germline J gene. The rearrangement joins TRBV20-1 to TRBJ2-3; possible D gene TRBD1, 5 bases. The CDR3 loop spans 15 amino acids. CDR1 and CDR2 from the germline V gene are DFQATT and SNEGSKA (reference sequence). The chain's CDR3 is CSAREAFETDQPQYF. Incomplete CDR3 DNA: TGCAGTGCTAGAGAGGCTTTTGAGACAGATCAGCCG.

This clone occurred many times. The CDR3 end lies 3 residues beyond the end of the read and is filled in from the germline J gene. The chain joins TRBV5-1 to TRBJ1-2, with TRBD1 matching over 7 bases. V shed 0 bases, J shed 7 bases, and the junction held 3 bases outside the gene matches. The CDR3 runs 13 residues. CDR1 and CDR2 (germline): SGHRS, YFSETQ. The part of the CDR3 DNA that was read is TGCGCCAGCAGCTTGGAGGGGGCCTCTGGC. This sequence encodes CASSLEGASG. The full CDR3 is CASSLEGASGYTF.

Concerning this clone itself: The CDR3 goes on 3 residues after the read ends, and that part is filled in from the germline J gene. The J gene is TRBJ1-2, the V gene TRBV2, with 7 bases matching TRBD1. Germline values: CDR1 SNHLY, CDR2 FYNNEI. The CDR3 covers 14 residues. Incomplete CDR3 DNA: TGTGCCAGCAGTGAGACAGGGATCCGAAATGAC. Translated, it gives CASSETGIRND. The whole CDR3 protein reads CASSETGIRNDYTF. The variable domain in full, completed from reference TRBV2 and TRBJ1-2, reads EPEVTQTPSHQVTQMGQEVILRCVPISNHLYFYWYRQILGQKVEFLVSFYNNEISEKSEIFDDQFSVERPDGSNFTLKIRSTKLEDSAMYFCASSETGIRNDYTFGSGTRLTVV.